This T cell receptor (beta chain) was identified in a study of technical replicates of blood from a few donors. Data came from immunoSEQ multiplex PCR; TCRdb stores just in-frame clones and leaves some out. This sample has 6,000 to 7,000 clones, with about 95% found just once. The CDR3 length is 16 residues. V lost 4 bases, J lost 4 bases, and 19 bases lay in between. From germline, CDR1 is MNHNS and CDR2 SASEGT. This clonotype originated in a human donor in good health. Sequencing was carried out using PBMCs. V and J are TRBV6-1 and TRBJ1-2; TRBD1 might be the D (5 bases). CDR3 nucleotides: TGTGCCAGCAGTGTTTATCGTGGTGGGACTTCCTATGGCTACACCTTC. The encoded protein is CASSVYRGGTSYGYTF.